The 25 T cell receptor beta chains presented below share a single source sample, sequenced in a study of blood T cell repertoires in COVID-19 (dated by TCRdb to 2018 to 2021). The library was obtained by the immunoSEQ multiplex PCR assay. In its TCRdb copy, this immuneACCESS table keeps in-frame sequences only and misses some clones. Where compared with another copy, unresolved V genes explain less than half of these, and the others have no known cause. This sample has about 160,000 clones in its table, and 85% to 90% of those were observed once. The biggest ten clones account for 10% to 15% of the sample. Sequenced sample: peripheral blood. The receptors were gathered from a man between 18 and 35 years old with COVID-19, enrolled during active disease.

The rearrangement links TRBV4-3 to TRBJ2-2, with 8 positions matching TRBD2. The germline V gene has CDR1 LGHNA and CDR2 YSLEER. Trimming removed 0 bases from V and 7 bases from J; junction bases left unmatched: 13. The CDR3 spans 18 residues. The CDR3 coding sequence is TGCGCCAGCAGCCAAGATTGGGGGGAGCGGGAGATAGACGGGGAGCTGTTTTTT. Its protein is CASSQDWGEREIDGELFF.

The gene calls are TRBV9 and TRBJ2-7; the match to TRBD2 covers 7 bases. CDR1 SGDLS and CDR2 YYNGEE come from the germline V gene. This CDR3 is built from 14 residues. Losses at the gene ends were 4 bases for V and 5 bases for J; bases not matched to a gene: 9. The CDR3 here is CASSPGGAPHEQYF. CDR3 DNA: TGTGCCAGCAGCCCGGGAGGAGCCCCCCACGAGCAGTACTTC. Full variable domain (remainder filled in from reference TRBV9 and TRBJ2-7): DSGVTQTPKHLITATGQRVTLRCSPRSGDLSVYWYQQSLDQGLQFLIQYYNGEERAKGNILERFSAQQFPDLHSELNLSSLELGDSALYFCASSPGGAPHEQYFGPGTRLTVT.

The chain carries TRBV19 and TRBJ2-2; D not certain. V was shortened by 6 bases and J by 0 bases, with 11 bases between the two germline ends. This CDR3 is 15 amino acids long. The germline gives CDR1 LNHDA, CDR2 SQIVND (reference sequence). The CDR3 loop reads CASRLGPSNTGELFF. CDR3 coding DNA: TGTGCCAGTAGATTGGGCCCCTCGAACACCGGGGAGCTGTTTTTT.

The chain uses TRBV15 and TRBJ1-2, with 8 bases matching TRBD1. The CDR3 is 16 amino acids. Trimming cost V 0 bases and J 6 bases; bases outside gene matches: 9. In germline, CDR1 is LNHNV, CDR2 YYDKDF (reference sequence). The DNA for the CDR3 is TGTGCCACCAGCAGAGATAGGGGCACAGGGGGGGATGGCTACACCTTC. Translation: CATSRDRGTGGDGYTF.

This clone has a single count. This chain uses TRBV29-1 with TRBJ2-7; the match to TRBD1 covers 9 bases. Germline CDR1 reads SQVTM; CDR2 reads ANQGSEA. The CDR3 totals 14 residues. V shed 3 bases and J 3 bases; nucleotides not matched to a gene: 6. The CDR3 sequence is CSVEIRDRDYEQYF. In DNA, the CDR3 is TGCAGCGTTGAGATTAGGGACAGGGACTACGAGCAGTACTTC.

The rearrangement joins TRBV15 to TRBJ1-1; 9 bases match TRBD1. Germline CDR1 reads LNHNV; CDR2 reads YYDKDF (reference sequence). V shed 5 bases, J shed 0 bases, and the junction held 19 bases outside the gene matches. There are 20 residues in the CDR3. The CDR3 loop is CATSRTGGLKWWSMNTEAFF. The CDR3 DNA sequence: TGTGCCACCAGCCGCACAGGGGGCCTTAAGTGGTGGTCCATGAACACTGAAGCTTTCTTT.

This rearrangement joins TRBV9 to TRBJ2-7, with a tentative D call TRBD2 (6 bases). Looked up from germline, CDR1 is SGDLS and CDR2 is YYNGEE. Trimming stripped 4 bases from V and 2 bases from J, with 16 bases between. This CDR3 region has 15 residues. In DNA, the CDR3 is TGTGCCAGCAGCAGGAAGGGGCGGGAACCCTACGAGCAGTACTTC. This encodes CASSRKGREPYEQYF.

The sample holds a few counts of this clone. The chain has TRBV19 and TRBJ1-5; D unresolved. The V gene's germline CDR1 is LNHDA and CDR2 SQIVND (reference sequence). CDR3 length: 16 amino acids. Trimming cost V 4 bases and J 5 bases, with 18 bases left between them. Written as DNA, the CDR3 is TGTGCCAGTAGTAGGGAGGGCACATTAGGGCATCAGCCCCAGCATTTT. It specifies CASSREGTLGHQPQHF.

The chain couples TRBV6-6 to TRBJ1-1; D ambiguous. V dropped 0 bases and J dropped 7 bases, with 9 bases sitting between them. The CDR3 extends over 13 amino acids. Per the germline V gene, CDR1 is MNHNY and CDR2 is SVGAGI (reference sequence). CDR3 protein: CASSYSAGVEAFF. The CDR3 DNA sequence: TGTGCCAGCAGTTACTCTGCCGGGGTTGAAGCTTTCTTT.

The chain is built from TRBV14 and TRBJ2-3; 10 bases line up with TRBD1. Germline V gene lookup returns CDR1 SGHDN and CDR2 FVKESK. V was pared by 1 base and J by 4 bases, with 8 bases of the junction left unmatched. The CDR3 runs to 17 residues. The CDR3 region has the DNA TGTGCCAGCAGCCAAGTTCAGGACAGGGGGTACGCAGATACGCAGTATTTT. Its protein product is CASSQVQDRGYADTQYF.

V and J are TRBV7-2 and TRBJ1-2; no clear D. V lost 3 bases and J lost 6, with 20 bases in between. Per germline, CDR1 SGHTA and CDR2 FQGNSA. The CDR3 runs to 16 residues. The DNA for the CDR3 is TGTGCCAGCAGCTTCCTCGGGTCTCAACATTCGGATGGCTACACCTTC. Its protein product is CASSFLGSQHSDGYTF.

J is TRBJ1-2 and V is TRBV9; D uncertain. Per the germline V gene, CDR1 is SGDLS and CDR2 is YYNGEE. Trimming removed 4 bases from V and 8 bases from J, with 24 bases in between. The CDR3 has 16 residues. Here the CDR3 reads CASSSHLDSGIEGYTF. The CDR3, as DNA: TGTGCCAGCAGCTCCCACCTCGATTCGGGAATTGAGGGCTACACCTTC. Drawing the rest from reference TRBV9 and TRBJ1-2, the complete variable domain is DSGVTQTPKHLITATGQRVTLRCSPRSGDLSVYWYQQSLDQGLQFLIQYYNGEERAKGNILERFSAQQFPDLHSELNLSSLELGDSALYFCASSSHLDSGIEGYTFGSGTRLTVV.

This rearrangement joins TRBV28 to TRBJ2-6; TRBD2 aligns across 11 bases. The ends lost 2 bases at V and 3 bases at J; junction bases unmatched: 0. Per germline, CDR1 MDHEN and CDR2 SYDVKM. The CDR3 runs 16 residues. The CDR3 DNA reads TGTGCCAGCAGTTTACTAGCGGGAGGTGGGGCCAACGTCCTGACTTTC. This gives the protein CASSLLAGGGANVLTF. Full variable domain (missing parts from reference TRBV28 and TRBJ2-6): DVKVTQSSRYLVKRTGEKVFLECVQDMDHENMFWYRQDPGLGLRLIYFSYDVKMKEKGDIPEGYSVSREKKERFSLILESASTNQTSMYLCASSLLAGGGANVLTFGAGSRLTVL.

The chain carries TRBV7-3 and TRBJ2-2; 9 bases are shared with TRBD2. V lost 5 bases, J lost 0 bases, and 10 bases stayed unmatched. CDR1 SGHTA and CDR2 FQGTGA come from the germline V gene. The CDR3 runs 18 residues. The CDR3 region has the DNA TGTGCCAGCAGCCGTACCTGGCGGGAGGGCCCGAACACCGGGGAGCTGTTTTTT. It translates to CASSRTWREGPNTGELFF.

The chain links TRBV6-6 to TRBJ1-2, with 8 positions matching TRBD1. V shed 0 bases and J 8 bases; nucleotides not matched to a gene: 8. The CDR3 runs to 15 residues. Germline values: CDR1 MNHNY, CDR2 SVGAGI (reference sequence). The CDR3 nucleotides read TGTGCCAGCAGTTACTCGGGACAGGCCCGAGAGGGCTACACCTTC. It specifies CASSYSGQAREGYTF.

V and J are TRBV5-4 and TRBJ1-2; 9 bases map to TRBD1. Germline CDR1 is SGHNT and CDR2 is YYREEE (reference sequence). The CDR3 contains 14 residues. J lost 7 bases, V lost 3 bases, and 7 bases had no gene match. CDR3: CASSSRQGVSGYTF. Written as DNA, the CDR3 is TGTGCCAGCAGCTCCCGACAGGGGGTCTCTGGCTACACCTTC.

This clone was counted a single time. The chain combines TRBV3-1 (or the pseudogene TRBV3-2) with TRBJ2-5, with D tentatively TRBD2 (5 bases). Germline V gene sequence: CDR1 LGHDT, CDR2 YNNKEL (reference sequence). V shed 2 bases and J shed 4 bases, with 14 bases lying between them. This CDR3 region has 15 residues. In DNA form, the CDR3 reads TGTGCCAGCAGCCAAATCGCCGCGGGTTCAGAGACCCAGTACTTC. Translation: CASSQIAAGSETQYF.

The chain combines TRBV6-5 with TRBJ2-7; tentative D call: TRBD1 (7 bases). From germline, CDR1 is MNHEY and CDR2 SVGAGI. The CDR3 consists of 14 residues. V shed 2 bases and J shed 4 bases, with 12 bases lying between them. CDR3: CASSYRGTAYEQYF. The CDR3 coding sequence is TGTGCCAGCAGTTACCGCGGGACAGCATACGAGCAGTACTTC.

This clone was seen a single time. One end of the junction is discordant with germline, which a read error may explain. The chain combines TRBV23-1 with TRBJ1-4, with D unresolved. TRBV23-1 is recorded as an ORF, its role being uncertain. This CDR3 has 13 residues. CDR3 DNA sequence: TGCGCCAGCTTCCAGGTCCTGGATGAAAAACTGCTTTTT. Protein: CASFQVLDEKLLF.

This chain uses TRBV6-1 with TRBJ1-1; D unclear. The germline V and J ends were trimmed by 2 bases and 5 bases, with 15 bases remaining between them. The germline V gene has CDR1 MNHNS and CDR2 SASEGT. CDR3 length: 15 residues. In nucleotides, the CDR3 is TGTGCCAGCAGTGAACTTCCGGAAATCGGGACTGAAGCTTTCTTT. It is translated as CASSELPEIGTEAFF.

The rearrangement uses TRBV5-6 and TRBJ1-1; 8 bases align to TRBD1. The germline V gene encodes CDR1 SGHDT and CDR2 YYEEEE. This CDR3 comprises 14 residues. Losses at the gene ends were 3 bases for V and 4 bases for J; bases not matched to a gene: 5. As DNA, the CDR3 is TGTGCCAGCAGCTCACAGGGGGATCCCACTGAAGCTTTCTTT. Translating gives CASSSQGDPTEAFF.

The rearrangement joins TRBV6-2 or TRBV6-3 to TRBJ2-1; 9 nucleotides agree with TRBD2. The germline gives CDR1 MNHEY, CDR2 SVGEGT. The CDR3 extends over 16 amino acids. With V trimmed by 6 bases and J by 5 bases, 11 bases remained unmatched. CDR3 DNA sequence: TGTGCCAGCAGCCTTAAGGGACTAGCCGTTAACAATGAGCAGTTCTTC. This encodes CASSLKGLAVNNEQFF.

The J gene is TRBJ1-5, the V gene TRBV28; 7 nucleotides line up with TRBD1. The V gene end was trimmed by 10 bases and the J gene end by 5 bases; junction bases not matched to a gene: 8. Germline CDR1 is MDHEN and CDR2 is SYDVKM. The CDR3 covers 13 residues. The CDR3 DNA follows: TGTGCCACCGGGACAGAAAAATATCAGCCCCAGCATTTT. Encoded protein: CATGTEKYQPQHF.

This clone was found once. The chain uses TRBV29-1 and TRBJ2-1, with 7 positions matching TRBD1. The CDR3 sequence is 13 residues long. With V trimmed by 7 bases and J by 8 bases, 11 bases remained unmatched. Looked up from germline, CDR1 is SQVTM and CDR2 is ANQGSEA. CDR3 nucleotides: TGCAGCGCAGCTGAGACAGGGTGGCATGAGCAGTTCTTC. Residues: CSAAETGWHEQFF.

V gene TRBV9 combines with J gene TRBJ2-1, with TRBD1 matching 7 bases. This CDR3 contains 19 residues. CDR1 is SGDLS and CDR2 is YYNGEE in the germline V gene. With 4 bases clipped from V and 3 bases from J, the junction kept 19 bases outside the gene matches. CDR3 region: CASSTSNRGVGAFYNEQFF. The DNA of the CDR3 is TGTGCCAGCAGCACCTCAAACAGGGGCGTGGGAGCCTTCTACAATGAGCAGTTCTTC.